The rows below give T cell receptor beta chains drawn from one sample of a study of cytomegalovirus exposure and HLA in healthy donors. The table came from immunoSEQ multiplex PCR; TCRdb's copy has only in-frame clones and leaves some out. This table holds about 130,000 clones, more than 60% found once. Sequencing used PBMCs. The source of these receptors is a woman in her forties in good health and CMV-seropositive. Both conserved end residues are part of each CDR3. A D gene is named only where the DNA matches it firmly. Expanded clones get a size class; other rows say once, few or many, or leave the size out.

j_gene,v_gene,abundance,d_gene,CDR3aa,CDR3nt
TRBJ1-1,TRBV14,few,NA,CASSQVVSTEAFF,TGTGCCAGCAGCCAAGTTGTGAGCACTGAAGCTTTCTTT
TRBJ1-2,TRBV5-6,NA,NA,CASSPRQVGMSDTF,TGTGCCAGCAGCCCGCGACAGGTTGGGATGTCCGACACCTTC
TRBJ1-2,TRBV14,NA,NA,CASSQNSPGGSYGYTF,TGTGCCAGCAGCCAAAACTCACCGGGGGGTAGCTATGGCTACACCTTC
TRBJ2-2,TRBV19,NA,TRBD1,CASSIDWTGVAGELFF,TGTGCCAGTAGTATAGATTGGACAGGGGTTGCCGGGGAGCTGTTTTTT
TRBJ2-5,TRBV28,once,TRBD1,CASSLAGGQETQYF,TGTGCCAGCAGTTTGGCAGGGGGTCAAGAGACCCAGTACTTC
TRBJ2-2,TRBV2,NA,NA,CASRAQGLDTGELFF,TGTGCCAGCAGAGCGCAGGGGCTAGACACCGGGGAGCTGTTTTTT
TRBJ2-5,TRBV5-1,NA,NA,CASSLGRETQYF,TGCGCCAGCAGCTTGGGTCGAGAGACCCAGTACTTC
TRBJ1-4,TRBV11-2,NA,NA,CASSFQGGKGEKLFF,TGTGCCAGCAGCTTCCAGGGAGGCAAAGGGGAAAAACTGTTTTTT
TRBJ2-1,TRBV15,NA,TRBD2,CATSRGGVAGAFEQFF,TGTGCCACCAGCAGAGGAGGGGTAGCGGGAGCTTTTGAGCAGTTCTTC
TRBJ2-7,TRBV9,NA,TRBD1,CASSATGVGEQYF,TGTGCCAGCAGCGCCACAGGGGTCGGAGAGCAGTACTTC
TRBJ1-6,TRBV7-8,NA,TRBD1,CASSPRGRNNSPLHF,TGTGCCAGCAGCCCCAGGGGGCGAAATAATTCACCCCTCCACTTT
TRBJ2-7,TRBV10-1,NA,NA,CAINPCKGKGYYEQYF,TGCGCCATCAACCCTTGCAAGGGGAAGGGGTACTACGAGCAGTACTTC
TRBJ2-5,TRBV29-1,NA,NA,CSLGQRGETQYF,TGCAGCTTAGGACAGAGGGGAGAGACCCAGTACTTC
TRBJ1-1,TRBV30,NA,TRBD1,CAWSLQGANTEAFF,TGTGCCTGGAGTCTACAGGGGGCGAACACTGAAGCTTTCTTT
TRBJ2-5,TRBV6-1,NA,NA,CATRTTGETQYF,TGTGCCACCAGAACCACGGGGGAGACCCAGTACTTC